This TCR beta chain comes out of a study of blood T cell repertoires in COVID-19 (dated by TCRdb to 2020 to 2022). For the wider study: Collaborator samples came from the United States, Italy and Spain and covered acute and convalescent phases of COVID-19. Deeply sampled blood TCRbeta repertoires from subjects exposed to, actively infected with, or recovered from COVID-19 were included in the dataset. Where available, HLA class I and class II types were obtained from metadata supplied by the sample provider rather than from assay-based typing. The material from the prospective study consisted of cDNA or gDNA derived from T cells, B-cell-depleted T cells, or PBMCs. Samples came from the ongoing ImmuneRACE study (first 160 participants) plus 1,254 subjects from 6 global collaborators. A freely available public database, intended as a resource for researchers studying the immune response to SARS-CoV-2, is where the repertoires were released. Sample metadata almost always included a de-identified subject ID, COVID-19 status, age in years and sex. Overall results and qualifications from the work: Clinical and demographic metadata were provided uncurated, with the amount varying by source and participant.

The immunoSEQ Assay, a bias-controlled multiplex PCR, was used to amplify TCRbeta CDR3 regions from genomic DNA. In the paper's pipeline: Nucleated cell counts per sample were estimated from amplification of reference gene primers within the assay. To quantify the absolute abundance of each unique TCRbeta CDR3 rearrangement, sequence reads were collapsed and filtered. Productive Simpson clonality was computed per sample as the square root of Simpson's diversity index over productive rearrangements. The table was pulled from immuneACCESS by TCRdb, which kept in-frame rearrangements only. Such tables lose some clones; where checked, under half of the loss comes from unresolved V genes, and the rest has no known cause. V, J and clone size are those of that table, while D and trimming were read from the DNA. In this sample the table shows 130,000 to 150,000 clones, 60% to 80% of which occur a single time. The leading ten clones occupy about 8.7% of the sample.

Collaborating institutions collected whole blood in K2EDTA tubes following their own protocols. Collaborator samples were shipped for TCRbeta analysis as frozen whole blood, isolated PBMCs, or DNA extracted from either sample type. Note on this clone: Its antigen is currently not known. No clone much larger than this one lies a single base away; base qualities are absent.

Looking up the germline V gene yields CDR1 SGHAT and CDR2 FQNNGV. Including cysteine and phenylalanine, the CDR3 has 17 amino acids. The DNA shown is the 51-base CDR3, in frame from base 1. For this chain, trimming is 2 bases at the V end and 7 bases at the J end, and the number of junction bases without a gene match is 8. The clonotype was recovered from a man aged 50 or older with active or convalescent COVID-19. This sequence uses TRBV11-2 and TRBJ2-2, with 12 central nucleotides matching TRBD2. Specimen: peripheral blood. CDR3 region: CASSLRLAGDFGGELFF. The nucleotides are TGTGCCAGCAGCTTAAGACTAGCGGGAGATTTTGGCGGGGAGCTGTTTTTT. Reference TRBV11-2 and TRBJ2-2 genes cover what lies past the CDR3, so the full variable domain is EAGVAQSPRYKIIEKRQSVAFWCNPISGHATLYWYQQILGQGPKLLIQFQNNGVVDDSQLPKDRFSAERLKGVDSTLKIQPAKLEDSAVYLCASSLRLAGDFGGELFFGEGSRLTVL.